The 17 T cell receptor beta chains presented below share a single source sample, sequenced in a study of blood T cell repertoires in COVID-19. This table comes from immunoSEQ multiplex PCR, and its TCRdb copy is limited to in-frame clones, with some not included. The sample has 55,000 to 75,000 clones, about 81% seen once. Material for sequencing was peripheral blood. The origin of the receptors is a man aged 80 or over with acute or convalescent COVID-19.

The chain combines TRBV13 with TRBJ2-1; 7 bases fit TRBD1. After removal of 4 bases from V and 4 bases from J, the junction contained 7 bases not matched to a gene. Germline loops: CDR1 PRHDT, CDR2 FYEKMQ (reference sequence). The CDR3 contains 15 residues. The CDR3 here is CASSSSGTVYNEQFF. In DNA form, the CDR3 reads TGTGCCAGCAGCTCCTCCGGGACAGTTTACAATGAGCAGTTCTTC.

The gene calls are TRBV2 and TRBJ2-4; no clear D gene. The V end was cut by 1 base, the J end by 3 bases, with 4 bases between. Germline CDR1 SNHLY, CDR2 FYNNEI. The CDR3 spans 13 residues. CDR3 sequence reads: CASSEESKNIQYF. The CDR3 region has the DNA TGTGCCAGCAGTGAAGAGAGCAAAAACATTCAGTACTTC.

The chain employs TRBV6-2 or TRBV6-3 and TRBJ2-2, with D unresolved. This CDR3 has 16 residues. Trimming shortened V by 3 bases and J by 6 bases, and 17 bases separated the two germline ends. Germline V gene sequence: CDR1 MNHEY, CDR2 SVGEGT. This CDR3 reads CASSYALPSGAGELFF. The CDR3 DNA follows: TGTGCCAGCAGTTATGCCCTTCCCTCCGGAGCCGGGGAGCTGTTTTTT.

The genes are TRBV2 and TRBJ1-2, with 7 bases lining up with TRBD1. The CDR3 spans 13 residues. Trimming cost V 6 bases and J 6 bases; bases outside gene matches: 7. Germline V CDR1 and CDR2: SNHLY, FYNNEI. CDR3 nucleotide sequence: TGTGCCAGCAGCGAGACAGGGCGGGATGGCTACACCTTC. Its translation is CASSETGRDGYTF. The full variable domain, with the rest looked up from reference TRBV2 and TRBJ1-2, is EPEVTQTPSHQVTQMGQEVILRCVPISNHLYFYWYRQILGQKVEFLVSFYNNEISEKSEIFDDQFSVERPDGSNFTLKIRSTKLEDSAMYFCASSETGRDGYTFGSGTRLTVV.

This clone was recorded once. The chain links TRBV7-9 to TRBJ1-4; 10 nucleotides agree with TRBD1. With V trimmed by 5 bases and J by 2 bases, 5 bases remained unmatched. CDR1 is SEHNR, CDR2 FQNEAQ, per germline (reference sequence). The length of the CDR3 is 16 residues. The DNA of the CDR3 is TGTGCCAGCAGCCGTGGGACAGGGGTTACTAATGAAAAACTGTTTTTT. This translates into CASSRGTGVTNEKLFF.

The CDR3 DNA reads as TGTGCCAGCAGCCCCGGACTAGCATCGCGCGAGCAGTTCTTC. Its protein product is CASSPGLASREQFF. The rearrangement links TRBV9 to TRBJ2-1; 8 bases are shared with TRBD2. Germline V gene sequence: CDR1 SGDLS, CDR2 YYNGEE. The CDR3 is made up of 14 amino acids. After removal of 4 bases from V and 10 bases from J, the junction contained 10 bases not matched to a gene. Drawing the rest from reference TRBV9 and TRBJ2-1, the complete variable domain is DSGVTQTPKHLITATGQRVTLRCSPRSGDLSVYWYQQSLDQGLQFLIQYYNGEERAKGNILERFSAQQFPDLHSELNLSSLELGDSALYFCASSPGLASREQFFGPGTRLTVL.

The J gene is TRBJ2-3, the V gene TRBV10-3, with 13 bases lining up with TRBD2. Looked up from germline, CDR1 is ENHRY and CDR2 is SYGVKD. The CDR3 sequence is 16 residues long. The J segment lost 4 bases and the V segment lost 7 bases, leaving 8 bases of the junction unmatched. This chain's CDR3 is CAINIGLAGEADTQYF. DNA for the CDR3: TGTGCCATCAATATAGGACTAGCGGGAGAGGCAGATACGCAGTATTTT.

The V call is TRBV5-4, the J call TRBJ2-5; tentative D call: TRBD2 (6 bases). The germline gives CDR1 SGHNT, CDR2 YYREEE (reference sequence). The V end lost 0 bases, the J end lost 1 base, and 10 bases lay between the germline ends. CDR3 size: 15 residues. CDR3 amino acids: CASSLDLASQETQYF. The CDR3 DNA reads as TGTGCCAGCAGCTTGGACCTAGCGAGCCAAGAGACCCAGTACTTC.

This clone turned up a few times. The V call is TRBV6-1, the J call TRBJ1-5; 7 positions match TRBD1. The germline CDR1 and CDR2 sequences are MNHNS and SASEGT. This CDR3 has 14 amino acids. J lost 6 bases, V lost 2 bases, and 4 bases had no gene match. The CDR3 region is CASSESQGGQPQHF. Here the CDR3 DNA reads TGTGCCAGCAGTGAATCGCAGGGGGGTCAGCCCCAGCATTTT.

The gene calls are TRBV5-1 and TRBJ2-3, with 7 nucleotides matching TRBD2. The V and J ends lost 1 base and 0 bases, in that order; junction bases with no gene match: 5. Germline V gene lookup returns CDR1 SGHRS and CDR2 YFSETQ. The CDR3 is 16 amino acids. CDR3 sequence: CASSLPSGASTDTQYF. The CDR3 DNA sequence: TGCGCCAGCAGCTTGCCTAGCGGAGCTAGCACAGATACGCAGTATTTT. The complete variable domain, with remaining parts taken from reference TRBV5-1 and TRBJ2-3, reads KAGVTQTPRYLIKTRGQQVTLSCSPISGHRSVSWYQQTPGQGLQFLFEYFSETQRNKGNFPGRFSGRQFSNSRSEMNVSTLELGDSALYLCASSLPSGASTDTQYFGPGTRLTVL.

The V gene is TRBV13, the J gene TRBJ2-3, with D perhaps TRBD2 (5 bases). CDR1 and CDR2 from the germline V gene are PRHDT and FYEKMQ (reference sequence). V was cut by 6 bases and J by 10 bases, with 17 bases left in between. This CDR3 contains 13 residues. CDR3 sequence: CASSRGSGNPQYF. The CDR3 DNA follows: TGTGCCAGCAGTCGTGGGTCGGGGAATCCGCAGTATTTT. Supplemented by reference TRBV13 and TRBJ2-3, the full variable domain reads AAGVIQSPRHLIKEKRETATLKCYPIPRHDTVYWYQQGPGQDPQFLISFYEKMQSDKGSIPDRFSAQQFSDYHSELNMSSLELGDSALYFCASSRGSGNPQYFGPGTRLTVL.

The J gene is TRBJ2-5, the V gene TRBV30, with 7 bases lining up with TRBD2. Germline CDR1 is GTSNPN and CDR2 is SVGIG (reference sequence). Germline trimming cut 4 bases from V and 7 bases from J; bases unmatched to any gene: 6. The CDR3 has 12 residues. The DNA for the CDR3 is TGTGCCTGGAACGGGGGAGGGGTGACCCAGTACTTC. Translating gives CAWNGGGVTQYF.

This rearrangement joins TRBV2 to TRBJ1-2, with 7 positions matching TRBD1. The CDR3 is made up of 14 amino acids. Unmatched junction bases numbered 4, after V lost 6 bases and J lost 0 bases. Germline CDR1 reads SNHLY; CDR2 reads FYNNEI. The CDR3 is CASRTDRANYGYTF. The DNA for the CDR3 is TGTGCCAGCAGAACCGACAGGGCTAACTATGGCTACACCTTC.

The CDR3 protein is CASTPDRNQPQHF. The DNA for the CDR3 is TGTGCCAGTACCCCCGACAGGAATCAGCCCCAGCATTTT. This chain joins TRBV19 and TRBJ1-5; D perhaps matches TRBD1 (6 bases). Germline V gene sequence: CDR1 LNHDA, CDR2 SQIVND (reference sequence). The CDR3 sequence is 13 residues long. The V gene lost 7 bases and the J gene lost 4 bases, with 11 bases spanning the gap.

The chain recombines TRBV29-1 with TRBJ2-1, with D perhaps TRBD2 (6 bases). This CDR3 has 13 amino acids. Germline loops: CDR1 SQVTM, CDR2 ANQGSEA. Trimming shortened V by 4 bases and J by 7 bases, and 14 bases separated the two germline ends. Here the CDR3 reads CSVGVGRTNEQFF. CDR3 bases: TGCAGCGTTGGGGTGGGGAGGACTAATGAGCAGTTCTTC.

The gene calls are TRBV10-1 and TRBJ2-2, with 8 bases fitting TRBD1. Trimming removed 6 bases from V and 4 bases from J; junction bases left unmatched: 7. Germline V gene lookup returns CDR1 WNHNN and CDR2 SYGVQD (reference sequence). This CDR3 is built from 15 residues. The CDR3 region has the DNA TGCGCCAGCAGAGGACAGGGCCGGGTCACCGGGGAGCTGTTTTTT. Translation: CASRGQGRVTGELFF.

V gene TRBV4-2 combines with J gene TRBJ1-2, with TRBD1 as a possible D gene (6 bases). Deletions cut 9 bases from V and 8 bases from J, with 13 bases between. The germline V gene encodes CDR1 LGHNA and CDR2 YNFKEQ. This CDR3 contains 11 residues. CDR3 in amino acids: CASTQGRGYTF. Here the CDR3 DNA reads TGTGCCAGTACCCAGGGGCGCGGCTACACCTTC.